This T cell receptor (beta chain) stems from a study of T cells in localized non-small cell lung cancer. Study results and caveats: Patients showing higher blood T cell density tended to see longer overall survival.

Remarks on this clone: Its antigen is unidentified.

Germline CDR1 and CDR2: MNHEY and SMNVEV (reference sequence). The length of the CDR3 is 14 residues. V was shortened by 3 bases and J by 6 bases, with 12 bases between the two germline ends. Only in-frame clones appear in the TCRdb table, and some are missing; sequencing was by immunoSEQ multiplex PCR. The sample records 25,000 to 35,000 clones, 80% to 90% being singletons. The receptor comes from a woman between 40 and 69 years old with stage I lung adenocarcinoma. The rearrangement uses TRBV27 and TRBJ2-1; D is perhaps TRBD1 or TRBD2 (5 bases each). The input for sequencing was peripheral blood, taken before any cancer treatment. This chain's CDR3 is CASSFRGVANEQFF. CDR3 bases: TGTGCCAGCAGTTTCCGGGGCGTTGCCAATGAGCAGTTCTTC.